In this sample, the clone carrying this T cell receptor (beta chain) turned up a few times. Original handling: It was from reference gene primer amplification that nucleated cell counts were estimated. Sequencing used immunoSEQ multiplex PCR; TCRdb keeps in-frame clones, though not all of them. The V and J calls and clone size were taken over from that table, and D and trimming were inferred from the DNA. The sample carries around 300,000 clones, under 90% recorded once. CDR1 and CDR2 (germline): MNHEY, SMNVEV (reference sequence). CDR3 length: 10 amino acids. The V gene lost 7 bases and the J gene lost 4 bases, with 4 bases spanning the gap. These data originate in a study of blood T cell repertoires in COVID-19. The overall study: The United States, Italy and Spain were the sources of the acute and convalescent COVID-19 samples. Sample material is recorded as cDNA or gDNA derived from T cells, B-cell-depleted T cells, or PBMCs.

This chain uses TRBV27 with TRBJ2-5; no reliable D call. This sequence originates from a woman aged 50 to 60 who had recovered from COVID-19. Sequencing input: peripheral blood. The CDR3 DNA reads as TGTGCCAGCAACAGAGAGACCCAGTACTTC. This sequence encodes CASNRETQYF.